The 7 T cell receptor beta chains presented below share a single source sample, sequenced in a study of T cell responses to AZD1222 COVID-19 vaccine. Here immunoSEQ multiplex PCR was the method, and the copy in TCRdb shows in-frame clones only, minus some. The profile shows 98,000 or so clones, about nine tenths of them singletons. The sample in question was peripheral blood, obtained 28 days after the second AZD1222 dose. The source is an adult who received the AZD1222 COVID-19 vaccine.

The chain employs TRBV11-2 and TRBJ2-1; 8 nucleotides align to TRBD2. The CDR3 has 12 residues. Germline assignment: CDR1 SGHAT and CDR2 FQNNGV. The junction had 5 bases not matched to a gene; V was cut back by 6 bases and J by 10 bases. The CDR3 is CASSISGNEQFF. CDR3 sequence (DNA): TGTGCCAGCAGTATTAGCGGGAACGAGCAGTTCTTC.

The chain carries TRBV24-1 and TRBJ1-1, with TRBD1 identical over 7 bases. The germline V gene has CDR1 KGHDR and CDR2 SFDVKD. V dropped 10 bases and J dropped 1; count of bases not matched to a gene: 8. The CDR3 totals 14 residues. The CDR3 spells CATRTGGKNTEAFF. The CDR3 coding sequence is TGTGCCACTAGGACAGGAGGTAAGAACACTGAAGCTTTCTTT.

The J gene is TRBJ1-5, the V gene TRBV7-2; weak D call: TRBD1 (5 bases). Per the germline V gene, CDR1 is SGHTA and CDR2 is FQGNSA. The CDR3 has 16 residues. The V end was cut by 3 bases, the J end by 5 bases, with 17 bases between. CDR3 bases: TGTGCCAGCAGCTTCGCGGCGCGGGGGGGGGATCAGCCCCAGCATTTT. The encoded protein is CASSFAARGGDQPQHF.

This rearrangement joins TRBV5-6 to TRBJ2-7; D call uncertain. V dropped 4 bases and J dropped 0 bases, with 5 bases sitting between them. The length of the CDR3 is 12 residues. CDR1 and CDR2 from the germline V gene are SGHDT and YYEEEE. CDR3 sequence: CASSQSSYEQYF. CDR3 nucleotides: TGTGCCAGCAGCCAAAGCTCCTACGAGCAGTACTTC.

The chain links TRBV25-1 to TRBJ2-1; 8 bases fit TRBD2. Germline-derived CDR1 and CDR2 are MGHDK and SYGVNS. V dropped 5 bases and J dropped 10; count of bases not matched to a gene: 13. This CDR3 region has 15 residues. CDR3 nucleotide sequence: TGTGCCAGCAGTACCTTCGGGACTTTAGCGGGAGAGCAGTTCTTC. Protein product: CASSTFGTLAGEQFF. The full variable domain, in which reference TRBV25-1 and TRBJ2-1 provide the parts outside the CDR3, is EADIYQTPRYLVIGTGKKITLECSQTMGHDKMYWYQQDPGMELHLIHYSYGVNSTEKGDLSSESTVSRIRTEHFPLTLESARPSHTSQYLCASSTFGTLAGEQFFGPGTRLTVL.

This chain uses TRBV19 with TRBJ2-7, with a possible D match to TRBD2 (6 bases). This CDR3 has 15 residues. Germline CDR1 reads LNHDA; CDR2 reads SQIVND (reference sequence). Trimming stripped 0 bases from V and 3 bases from J, with 12 bases between. The CDR3, as DNA: TGTGCCAGTAGTATAGATGGCGGGGTCAACTACGAGCAGTACTTC. Translated: CASSIDGGVNYEQYF. Drawing the rest from reference TRBV19 and TRBJ2-7, the complete variable domain is DGGITQSPKYLFRKEGQNVTLSCEQNLNHDAMYWYRQDPGQGLRLIYYSQIVNDFQKGDIAEGYSVSREKKESFPLTVTSAQKNPTAFYLCASSIDGGVNYEQYFGPGTRLTVT.

The chain uses TRBV7-2 and TRBJ2-5, with D possibly being TRBD1 (5 bases). V was trimmed by 1 base and J by 0 bases, leaving 9 bases between them. Germline V gene lookup returns CDR1 SGHTA and CDR2 FQGNSA. This CDR3 has 15 residues. The CDR3 DNA follows: TGTGCCAGCAGCTTAGTAGTGGACAACCAAGAGACCCAGTACTTC. Amino acid sequence: CASSLVVDNQETQYF.